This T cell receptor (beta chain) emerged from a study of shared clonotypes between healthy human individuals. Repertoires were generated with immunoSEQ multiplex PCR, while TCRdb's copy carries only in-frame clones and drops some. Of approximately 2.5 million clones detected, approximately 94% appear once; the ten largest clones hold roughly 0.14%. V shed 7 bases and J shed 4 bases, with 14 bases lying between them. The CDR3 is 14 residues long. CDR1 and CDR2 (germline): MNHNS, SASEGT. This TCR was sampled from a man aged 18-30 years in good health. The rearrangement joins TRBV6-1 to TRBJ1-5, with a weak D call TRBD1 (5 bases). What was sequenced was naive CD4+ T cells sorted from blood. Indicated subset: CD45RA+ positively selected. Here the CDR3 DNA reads TGTGCCAGCACTACCTTCGGGGGAAATCAGCCCCAGCATTTT. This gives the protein CASTTFGGNQPQHF.